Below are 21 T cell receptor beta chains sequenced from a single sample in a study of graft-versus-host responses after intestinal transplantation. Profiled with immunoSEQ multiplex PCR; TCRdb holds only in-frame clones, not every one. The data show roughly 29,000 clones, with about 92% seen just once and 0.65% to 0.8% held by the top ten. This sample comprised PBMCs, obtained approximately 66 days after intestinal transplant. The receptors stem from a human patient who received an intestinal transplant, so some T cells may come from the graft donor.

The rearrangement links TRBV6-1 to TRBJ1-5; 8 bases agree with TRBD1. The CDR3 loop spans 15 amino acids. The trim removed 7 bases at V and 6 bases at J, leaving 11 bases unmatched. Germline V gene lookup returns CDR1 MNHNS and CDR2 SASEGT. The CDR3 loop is CASNPWTGICQPQHF. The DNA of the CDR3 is TGTGCCAGCAACCCTTGGACAGGGATTTGTCAGCCCCAGCATTTT.

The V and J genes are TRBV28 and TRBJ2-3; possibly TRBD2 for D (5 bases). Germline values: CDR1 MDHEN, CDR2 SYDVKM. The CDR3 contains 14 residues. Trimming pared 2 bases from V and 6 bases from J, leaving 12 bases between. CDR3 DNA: TGTGCCAGCAGTTTAGGTGGGAGTGGGGATACGCAGTATTTT. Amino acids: CASSLGGSGDTQYF. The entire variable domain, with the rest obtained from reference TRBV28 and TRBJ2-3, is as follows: DVKVTQSSRYLVKRTGEKVFLECVQDMDHENMFWYRQDPGLGLRLIYFSYDVKMKEKGDIPEGYSVSREKKERFSLILESASTNQTSMYLCASSLGGSGDTQYFGPGTRLTVL.

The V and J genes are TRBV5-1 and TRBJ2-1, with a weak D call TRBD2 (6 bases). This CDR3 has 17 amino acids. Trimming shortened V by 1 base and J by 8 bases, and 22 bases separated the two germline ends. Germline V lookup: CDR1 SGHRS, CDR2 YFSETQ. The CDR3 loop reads CASSLYPGLAGWDEQFF. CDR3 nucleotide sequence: TGCGCCAGCAGCTTGTACCCCGGTTTGGCGGGATGGGATGAGCAGTTCTTC.

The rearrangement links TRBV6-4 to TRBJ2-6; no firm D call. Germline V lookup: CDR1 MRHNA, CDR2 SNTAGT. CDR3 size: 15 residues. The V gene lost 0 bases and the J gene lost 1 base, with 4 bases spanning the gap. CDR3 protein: CASSDSQSGANVLTF. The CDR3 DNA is TGTGCCAGCAGTGACTCGCAGTCTGGGGCCAACGTCCTGACTTTC.

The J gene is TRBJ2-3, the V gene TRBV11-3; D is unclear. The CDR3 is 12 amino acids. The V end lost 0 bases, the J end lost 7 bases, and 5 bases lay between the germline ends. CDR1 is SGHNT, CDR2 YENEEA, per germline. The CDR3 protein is CASSLDVNTQYF. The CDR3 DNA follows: TGTGCCAGCAGCTTAGATGTGAATACGCAGTATTTT.

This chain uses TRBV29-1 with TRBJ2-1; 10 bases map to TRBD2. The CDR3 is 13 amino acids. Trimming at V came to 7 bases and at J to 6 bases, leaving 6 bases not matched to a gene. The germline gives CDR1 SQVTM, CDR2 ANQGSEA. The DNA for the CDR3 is TGCAGCGCCCGGACTAGCGGCATCAATGAGCAGTTCTTC. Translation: CSARTSGINEQFF.

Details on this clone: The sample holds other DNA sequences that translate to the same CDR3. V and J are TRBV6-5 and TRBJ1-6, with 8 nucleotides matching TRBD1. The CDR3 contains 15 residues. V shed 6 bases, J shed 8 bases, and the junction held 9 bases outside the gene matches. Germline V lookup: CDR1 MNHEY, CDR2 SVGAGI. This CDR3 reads CASRSQGAGDSPLHF. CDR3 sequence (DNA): TGTGCCAGCAGAAGCCAGGGGGCCGGGGATTCACCCCTCCACTTT.

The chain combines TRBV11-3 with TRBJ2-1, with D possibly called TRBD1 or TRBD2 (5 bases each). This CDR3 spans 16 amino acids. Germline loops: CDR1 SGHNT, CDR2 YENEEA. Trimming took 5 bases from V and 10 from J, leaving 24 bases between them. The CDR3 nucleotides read TGTGCCAGCAGCGAGAGGTGGGACCGCGGGTTACTCGAGCAGTTCTTC. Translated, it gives CASSERWDRGLLEQFF.

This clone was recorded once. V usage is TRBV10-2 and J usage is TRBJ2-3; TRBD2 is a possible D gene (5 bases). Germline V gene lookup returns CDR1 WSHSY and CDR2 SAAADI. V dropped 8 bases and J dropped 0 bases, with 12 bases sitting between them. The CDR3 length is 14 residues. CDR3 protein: CASQSGTSTDTQYF. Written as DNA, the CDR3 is TGCGCCAGCCAAAGCGGAACTAGCACAGATACGCAGTATTTT.

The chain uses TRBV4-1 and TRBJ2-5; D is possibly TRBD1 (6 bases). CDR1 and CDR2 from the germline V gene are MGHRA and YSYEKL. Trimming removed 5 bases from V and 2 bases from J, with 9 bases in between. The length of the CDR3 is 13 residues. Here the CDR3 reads CASSGGQQETQYF. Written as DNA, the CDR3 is TGCGCCAGCAGCGGAGGACAGCAAGAGACCCAGTACTTC.

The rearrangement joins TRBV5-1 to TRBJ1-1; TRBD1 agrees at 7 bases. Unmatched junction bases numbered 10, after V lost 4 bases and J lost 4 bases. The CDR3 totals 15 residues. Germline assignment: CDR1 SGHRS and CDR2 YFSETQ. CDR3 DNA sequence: TGCGCCAGCAGCGTAGCTCGACAGGGAACCACTGAAGCTTTCTTT. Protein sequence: CASSVARQGTTEAFF. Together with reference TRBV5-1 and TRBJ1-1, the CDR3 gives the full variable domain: KAGVTQTPRYLIKTRGQQVTLSCSPISGHRSVSWYQQTPGQGLQFLFEYFSETQRNKGNFPGRFSGRQFSNSRSEMNVSTLELGDSALYLCASSVARQGTTEAFFGQGTRLTVV.

The CDR3: CASSASGTEGYEQYF. CDR3 nucleotide sequence: TGTGCCAGTAGTGCTTCCGGCACGGAGGGTTACGAGCAGTACTTC. This chain uses TRBV19 with TRBJ2-7; D perhaps matches TRBD2 (6 bases). Germline CDR1 is LNHDA and CDR2 is SQIVND (reference sequence). Between the trimmed V and J ends, which lost 5 bases and 4 bases, there was a span of 18 bases. The CDR3 is made up of 15 amino acids.

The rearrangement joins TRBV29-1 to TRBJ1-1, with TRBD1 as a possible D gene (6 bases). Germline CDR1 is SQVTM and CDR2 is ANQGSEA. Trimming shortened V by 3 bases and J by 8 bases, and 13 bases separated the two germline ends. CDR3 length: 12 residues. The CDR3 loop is CSVEGATTEAFF. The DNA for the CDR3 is TGCAGCGTTGAGGGGGCCACCACAGAAGCTTTCTTT.

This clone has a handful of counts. The CDR3 DNA reads as TGTGCCAGTAGTATAGGCCCCCGGGGGCCCCGGGGTTCACCCCTCCACTTT. Its protein is CASSIGPRGPRGSPLHF. The genes are TRBV19 and TRBJ1-6; TRBD1 is a possible D gene (6 bases). V was shortened by 1 base and J by 9 bases, with 19 bases between the two germline ends. This CDR3 region has 17 residues. CDR1 is LNHDA and CDR2 is SQIVND in the germline V gene (reference sequence).

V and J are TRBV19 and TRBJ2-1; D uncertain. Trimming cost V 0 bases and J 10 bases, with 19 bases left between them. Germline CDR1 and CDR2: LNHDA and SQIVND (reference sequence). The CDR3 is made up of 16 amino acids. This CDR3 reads CASSIDQVSNVREQFF. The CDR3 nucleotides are TGTGCCAGTAGTATAGATCAAGTATCCAACGTCCGGGAGCAGTTCTTC.

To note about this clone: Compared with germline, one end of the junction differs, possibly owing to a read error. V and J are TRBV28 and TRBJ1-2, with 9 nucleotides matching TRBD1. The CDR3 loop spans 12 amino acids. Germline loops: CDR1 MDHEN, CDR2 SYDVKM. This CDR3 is CASSLSGTGPAF. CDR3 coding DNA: TGTGCCAGCAGTTTATCCGGGACAGGGCCTGCCTTC.

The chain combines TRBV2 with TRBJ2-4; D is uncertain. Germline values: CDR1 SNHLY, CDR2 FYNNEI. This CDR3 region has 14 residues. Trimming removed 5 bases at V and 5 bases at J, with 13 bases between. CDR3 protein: CASSPWYSENIQYF. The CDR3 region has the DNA TGTGCCAGCAGTCCGTGGTATTCAGAAAACATTCAGTACTTC. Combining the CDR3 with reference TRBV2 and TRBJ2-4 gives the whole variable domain EPEVTQTPSHQVTQMGQEVILRCVPISNHLYFYWYRQILGQKVEFLVSFYNNEISEKSEIFDDQFSVERPDGSNFTLKIRSTKLEDSAMYFCASSPWYSENIQYFGAGTRLSVL.

The CDR3 region is CASSPIISYEQYF. CDR3 in DNA: TGTGCCAGTAGCCCTATAATATCCTACGAGCAGTACTTC. This chain uses TRBV19 with TRBJ2-7; D unresolved. Trimming pared 6 bases from V and 1 base from J, leaving 10 bases between. There are 13 residues in the CDR3. The germline CDR1 and CDR2 sequences are LNHDA and SQIVND (reference sequence). Drawing the rest from reference TRBV19 and TRBJ2-7, the complete variable domain is DGGITQSPKYLFRKEGQNVTLSCEQNLNHDAMYWYRQDPGQGLRLIYYSQIVNDFQKGDIAEGYSVSREKKESFPLTVTSAQKNPTAFYLCASSPIISYEQYFGPGTRLTVT.

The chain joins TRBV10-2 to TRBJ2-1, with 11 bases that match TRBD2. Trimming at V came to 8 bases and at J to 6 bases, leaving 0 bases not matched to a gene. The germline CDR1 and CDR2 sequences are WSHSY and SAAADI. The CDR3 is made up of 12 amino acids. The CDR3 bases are TGCGCCAGCGGACTAGCGGGCAATGAGCAGTTCTTC. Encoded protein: CASGLAGNEQFF.

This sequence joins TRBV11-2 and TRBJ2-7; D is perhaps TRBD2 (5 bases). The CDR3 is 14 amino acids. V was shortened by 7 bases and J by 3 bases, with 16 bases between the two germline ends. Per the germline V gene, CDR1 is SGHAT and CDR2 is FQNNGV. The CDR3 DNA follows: TGTGCCAGCACAGCAACTAGTGACTACTACGAGCAGTACTTC. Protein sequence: CASTATSDYYEQYF.

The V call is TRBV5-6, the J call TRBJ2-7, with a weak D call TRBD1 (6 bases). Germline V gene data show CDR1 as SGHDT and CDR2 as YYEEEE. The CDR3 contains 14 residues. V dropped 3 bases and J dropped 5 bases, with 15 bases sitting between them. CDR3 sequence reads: CASSSGHVTNEQYF. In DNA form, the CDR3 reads TGTGCCAGCAGCTCGGGACACGTCACCAACGAGCAGTACTTC.